The entry below gives a single T cell receptor beta chain sequence along with its context. The sample originates from a study of CD8+ T cells in alopecia areata. This CDR3 has 14 amino acids. V lost 7 bases, J lost 1 base, and 10 bases lay in between. Germline-derived CDR1 and CDR2 are MNHEY and SVGAGI. Stated treatment: oral pan-JAK inhibitor, 5-10 mg twice daily. Specimens obtained from alopecia areata patients comprised lesional scalp punch biopsies and peripheral blood. Extraction of RNA preceded its reverse transcription into cDNA, which served as the sequencing template. TCRdb's table, derived via immunoSEQ multiplex PCR, lists solely in-frame clones and lacks some. In the table there are 15,000 to 20,000 clones, around 60% of which are singletons.

This sample comprised skin, obtained at week 4, from a patient treated with tofacitinib. The source is a human donor with alopecia areata. J is TRBJ1-4 and V is TRBV6-5; D not resolved. As DNA, the CDR3 is TGTGCCAGCACTCGCGGAGGAACTAATGAAAAACTGTTTTTT. This sequence encodes CASTRGGTNEKLFF.